This TCR beta chain was identified during a study of shared clonotypes between healthy human individuals. CD4+ cells yielded CD45RA+ naive and CD45RA-negative memory subsets. The protocol was immunoSEQ multiplex PCR, while the TCRdb copy is restricted to in-frame clones and leaves out a portion. The sample includes roughly 2,500,000 clones, approximately 93% seen only once; the top ten take around 0.4%. Germline CDR1 and CDR2: MNHNS and SASEGT. The germline V and J ends were trimmed by 7 bases and 5 bases, with 14 bases remaining between them. The length of the CDR3 is 14 residues. Sample: naive CD4+ T cells from PBMCs. Subset of the sample: CD45RA+ positively selected. The rearrangement links TRBV6-1 to TRBJ2-2; D is unresolved. This clonotype was sampled from a man aged 18 to 30 in good health. Some clones in this sample may be carry-over from other donors' samples. CDR3 nucleotide sequence: TGTGCCAGCATAAGGCAGGTCGGAACCGGGGAGCTGTTTTTT. Amino acid sequence: CASIRQVGTGELFF.